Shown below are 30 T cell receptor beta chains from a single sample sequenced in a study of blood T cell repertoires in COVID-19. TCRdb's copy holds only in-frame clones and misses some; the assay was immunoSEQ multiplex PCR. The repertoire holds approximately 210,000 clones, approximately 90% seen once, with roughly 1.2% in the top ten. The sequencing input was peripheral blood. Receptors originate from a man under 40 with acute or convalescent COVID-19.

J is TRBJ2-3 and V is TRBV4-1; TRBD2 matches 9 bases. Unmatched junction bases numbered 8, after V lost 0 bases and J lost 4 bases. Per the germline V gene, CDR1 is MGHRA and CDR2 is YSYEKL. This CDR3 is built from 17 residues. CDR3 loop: CASSQDGRGGQSDTQYF. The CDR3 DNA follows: TGCGCCAGCAGCCAAGACGGGCGGGGGGGCCAATCAGATACGCAGTATTTT.

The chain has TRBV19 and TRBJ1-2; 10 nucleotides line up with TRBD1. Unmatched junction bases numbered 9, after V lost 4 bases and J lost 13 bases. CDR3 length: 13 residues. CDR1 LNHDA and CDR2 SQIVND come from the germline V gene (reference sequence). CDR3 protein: CASSRQGAKSATF. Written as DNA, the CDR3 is TGTGCCAGTAGTAGACAGGGGGCGAAATCAGCCACCTTC.

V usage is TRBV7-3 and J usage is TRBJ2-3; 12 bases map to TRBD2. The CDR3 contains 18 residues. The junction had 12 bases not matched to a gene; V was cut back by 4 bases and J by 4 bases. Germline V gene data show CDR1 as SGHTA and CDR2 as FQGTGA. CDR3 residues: CASSYGTSGLSPADTQYF. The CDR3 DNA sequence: TGTGCCAGCAGCTATGGGACTAGCGGGCTCAGTCCCGCAGATACGCAGTATTTT.

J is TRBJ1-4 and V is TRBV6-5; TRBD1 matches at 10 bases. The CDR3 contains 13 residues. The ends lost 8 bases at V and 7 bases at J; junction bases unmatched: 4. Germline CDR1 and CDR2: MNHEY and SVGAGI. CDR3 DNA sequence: TGTGCCAGCCCGGGACAGGGGTGTGAAAAACTGTTTTTT. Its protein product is CASPGQGCEKLFF.

The CDR3 coding sequence is TGTGCCAGCAGCCAACTCCAGATCTCTGGAAACACCATATATTTT. This sequence encodes CASSQLQISGNTIYF. The V and J genes are TRBV3-1 (or the pseudogene TRBV3-2) and TRBJ1-3; no definite D call. The CDR3 covers 15 residues. With 2 bases removed from V and 0 bases from J, the gap between germline ends came to 8 bases. Germline V gives CDR1 LGHDT, CDR2 YNNKEL (reference sequence).

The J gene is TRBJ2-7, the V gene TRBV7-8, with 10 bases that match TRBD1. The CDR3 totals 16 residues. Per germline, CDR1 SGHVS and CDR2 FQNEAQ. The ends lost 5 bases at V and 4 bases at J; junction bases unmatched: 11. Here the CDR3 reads CASSQKPGQGLYEQYF. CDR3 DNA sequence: TGTGCCAGCAGCCAAAAGCCGGGACAGGGGTTGTACGAGCAGTACTTC. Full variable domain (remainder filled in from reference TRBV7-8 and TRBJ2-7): GAGVSQSPRYKVAKRGQDVALRCDPISGHVSLFWYQQALGQGPEFLTYFQNEAQLDKSGLPSDRFFAERPEGSVSTLKIQRTQQEDSAVYLCASSQKPGQGLYEQYFGPGTRLTVT.

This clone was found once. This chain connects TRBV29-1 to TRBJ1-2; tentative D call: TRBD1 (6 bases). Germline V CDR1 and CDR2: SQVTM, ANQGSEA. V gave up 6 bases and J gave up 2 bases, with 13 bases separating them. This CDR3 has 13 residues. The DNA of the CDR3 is TGCAGCGTCTTGGACAGAACCAACTATGGCTACACCTTC. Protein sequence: CSVLDRTNYGYTF.

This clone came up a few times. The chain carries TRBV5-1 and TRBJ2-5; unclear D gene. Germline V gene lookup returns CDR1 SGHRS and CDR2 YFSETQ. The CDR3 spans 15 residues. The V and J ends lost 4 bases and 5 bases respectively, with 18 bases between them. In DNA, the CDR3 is TGCGCCAGCAGCGCCGAGTTTGGTATCGGGGAGACCCAGTACTTC. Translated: CASSAEFGIGETQYF.

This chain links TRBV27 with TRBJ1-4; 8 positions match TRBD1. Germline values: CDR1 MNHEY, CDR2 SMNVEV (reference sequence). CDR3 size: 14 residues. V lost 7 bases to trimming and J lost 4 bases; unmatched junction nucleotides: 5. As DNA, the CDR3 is TGTGCCAGCACGTGGACAGGGAATAATGAAAAACTGTTTTTT. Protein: CASTWTGNNEKLFF.

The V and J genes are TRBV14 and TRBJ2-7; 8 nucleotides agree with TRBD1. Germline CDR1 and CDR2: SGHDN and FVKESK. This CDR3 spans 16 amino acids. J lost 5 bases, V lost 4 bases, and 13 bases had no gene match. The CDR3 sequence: CASSRGQVSILDEQYF. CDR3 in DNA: TGTGCCAGCAGCCGGGGACAGGTTTCAATTCTCGACGAGCAGTACTTC.

The CDR3 loop is CASSLEAGVTYEQYF. The CDR3 region has the DNA TGTGCCAGCAGCTTGGAAGCGGGAGTTACCTACGAGCAGTACTTC. This chain joins TRBV5-5 and TRBJ2-7; 8 bases fit TRBD2. Germline CDR1 and CDR2: SGHKS and YYEKEE (reference sequence). V dropped 0 bases and J dropped 2; count of bases not matched to a gene: 4. The CDR3 runs 15 residues.

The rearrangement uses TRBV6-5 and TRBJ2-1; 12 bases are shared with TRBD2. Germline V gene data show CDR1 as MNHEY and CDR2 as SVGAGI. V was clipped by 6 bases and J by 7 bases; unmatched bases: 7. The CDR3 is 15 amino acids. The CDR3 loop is CASSRTGTSGNEQFF. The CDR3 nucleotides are TGTGCCAGCAGCCGTACCGGGACTAGCGGGAATGAGCAGTTCTTC.

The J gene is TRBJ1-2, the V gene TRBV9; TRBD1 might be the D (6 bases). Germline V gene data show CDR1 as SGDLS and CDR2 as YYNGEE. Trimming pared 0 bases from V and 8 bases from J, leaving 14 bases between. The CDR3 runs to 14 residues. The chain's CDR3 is CASSVAQGPGGYTF. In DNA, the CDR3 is TGTGCCAGCAGCGTAGCCCAGGGGCCAGGAGGCTACACCTTC.

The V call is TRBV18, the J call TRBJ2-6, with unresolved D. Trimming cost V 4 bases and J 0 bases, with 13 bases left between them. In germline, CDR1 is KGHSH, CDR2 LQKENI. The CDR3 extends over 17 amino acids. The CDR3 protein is CASSLTRGYSGANVLTF. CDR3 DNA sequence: TGTGCCAGCTCACTCACGAGAGGTTACTCTGGGGCCAACGTCCTGACTTTC.

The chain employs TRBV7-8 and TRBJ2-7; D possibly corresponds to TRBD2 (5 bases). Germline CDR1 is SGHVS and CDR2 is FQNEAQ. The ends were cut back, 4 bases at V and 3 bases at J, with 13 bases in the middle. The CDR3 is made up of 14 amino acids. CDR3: CASSSRGRGYEQYF. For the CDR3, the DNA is TGTGCCAGCAGCTCAAGAGGACGGGGCTACGAGCAGTACTTC.

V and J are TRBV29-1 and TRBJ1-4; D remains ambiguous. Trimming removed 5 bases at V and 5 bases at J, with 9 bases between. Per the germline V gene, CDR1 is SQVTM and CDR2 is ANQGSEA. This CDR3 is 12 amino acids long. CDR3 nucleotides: TGCAGCGTTCTACAGCAGAATGAAAAACTGTTTTTT. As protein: CSVLQQNEKLFF.

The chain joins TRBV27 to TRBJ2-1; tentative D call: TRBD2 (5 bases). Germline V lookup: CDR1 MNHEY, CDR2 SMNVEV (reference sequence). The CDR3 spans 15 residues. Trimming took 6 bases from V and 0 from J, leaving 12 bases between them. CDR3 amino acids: CASSQTRSSYNEQFF. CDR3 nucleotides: TGTGCCAGCAGCCAAACTAGGAGCTCCTACAATGAGCAGTTCTTC.

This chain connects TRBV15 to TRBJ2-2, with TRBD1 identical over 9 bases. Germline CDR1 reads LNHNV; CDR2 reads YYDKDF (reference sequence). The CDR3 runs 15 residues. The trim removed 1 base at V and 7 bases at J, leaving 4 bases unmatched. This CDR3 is CATSRARQGVGELFF. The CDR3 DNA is TGTGCCACCAGCAGAGCTAGACAGGGGGTCGGGGAGCTGTTTTTT.

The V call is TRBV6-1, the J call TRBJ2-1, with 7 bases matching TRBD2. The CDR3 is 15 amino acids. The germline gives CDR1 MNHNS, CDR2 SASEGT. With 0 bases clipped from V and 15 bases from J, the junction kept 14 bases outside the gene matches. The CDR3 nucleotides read TGTGCCAGCAGTGAAGCCCCCTCCATGTTAGGCGGGGGGTTCTTC. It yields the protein CASSEAPSMLGGGFF.

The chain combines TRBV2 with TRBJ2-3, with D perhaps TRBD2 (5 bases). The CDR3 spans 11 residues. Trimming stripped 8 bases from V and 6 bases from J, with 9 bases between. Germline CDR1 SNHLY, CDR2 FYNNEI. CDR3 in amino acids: CASSSLDTQYF. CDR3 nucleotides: TGTGCCAGCTCTAGCTTGGATACGCAGTATTTT.

As DNA, the CDR3 is TGTGCCAGCAGCCCGCGATCAGGGGCTCAGGAGACCCAGTACTTC. The encoded protein is CASSPRSGAQETQYF. This chain connects TRBV7-3 to TRBJ2-5; weak D call: TRBD1 (6 bases). The germline V gene has CDR1 SGHTA and CDR2 FQGTGA. Deletions cut 5 bases from V and 5 bases from J, with 18 bases between. This CDR3 is built from 15 residues. Full variable domain (outside the CDR3, taken from reference TRBV7-3 and TRBJ2-5): GAGVSQTPSNKVTEKGKYVELRCDPISGHTALYWYRQSLGQGPEFLIYFQGTGAADDSGLPNDRFFAVRPEGSVSTLKIQRTERGDSAVYLCASSPRSGAQETQYFGPGTRLLVL.

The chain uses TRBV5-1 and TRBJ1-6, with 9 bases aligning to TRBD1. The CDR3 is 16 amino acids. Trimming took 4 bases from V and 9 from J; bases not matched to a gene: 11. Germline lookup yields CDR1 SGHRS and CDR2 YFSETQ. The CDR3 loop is CASSKGGTGSGSPLHF. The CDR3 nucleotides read TGCGCCAGCAGCAAGGGCGGGACAGGGAGTGGTTCACCCCTCCACTTT.

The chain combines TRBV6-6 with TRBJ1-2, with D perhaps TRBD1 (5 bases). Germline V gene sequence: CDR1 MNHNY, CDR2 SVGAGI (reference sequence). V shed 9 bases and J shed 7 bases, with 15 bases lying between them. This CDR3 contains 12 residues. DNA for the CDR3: TGTGCCAGTAAAAGGGGTCAGAGTGGCTACACCTTC. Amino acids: CASKRGQSGYTF.

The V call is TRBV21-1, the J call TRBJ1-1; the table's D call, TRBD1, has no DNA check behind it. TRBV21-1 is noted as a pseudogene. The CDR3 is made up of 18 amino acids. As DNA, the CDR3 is TGTGCCAGCAGCAAAGGTAAATTAGGGGACAGGGGTGGCACTGAAGCTTTCTTT. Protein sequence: CASSKGKLGDRGGTEAFF.

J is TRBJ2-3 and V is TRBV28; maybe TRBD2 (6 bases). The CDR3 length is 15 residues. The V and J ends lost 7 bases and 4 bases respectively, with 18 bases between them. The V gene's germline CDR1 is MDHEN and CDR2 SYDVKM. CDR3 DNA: TGTGCCAGCATCGACTTCGGGAGTGGGTCAGATACGCAGTATTTT. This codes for CASIDFGSGSDTQYF. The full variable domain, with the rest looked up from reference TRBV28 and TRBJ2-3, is DVKVTQSSRYLVKRTGEKVFLECVQDMDHENMFWYRQDPGLGLRLIYFSYDVKMKEKGDIPEGYSVSREKKERFSLILESASTNQTSMYLCASIDFGSGSDTQYFGPGTRLTVL.

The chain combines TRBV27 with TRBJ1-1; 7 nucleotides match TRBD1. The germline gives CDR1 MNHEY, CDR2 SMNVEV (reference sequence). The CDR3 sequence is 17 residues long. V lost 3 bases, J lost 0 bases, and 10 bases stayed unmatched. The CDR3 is CASSLARGRQMNTEAFF. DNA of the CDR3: TGTGCCAGCAGTTTGGCTAGGGGGCGACAGATGAACACTGAAGCTTTCTTT.

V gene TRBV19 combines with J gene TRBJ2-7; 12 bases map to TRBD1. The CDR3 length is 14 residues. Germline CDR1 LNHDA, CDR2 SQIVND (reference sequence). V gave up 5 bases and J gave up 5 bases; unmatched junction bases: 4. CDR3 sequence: CASSSGTGGNEQYF. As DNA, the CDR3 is TGTGCCAGTAGTTCCGGGACAGGGGGCAACGAGCAGTACTTC.

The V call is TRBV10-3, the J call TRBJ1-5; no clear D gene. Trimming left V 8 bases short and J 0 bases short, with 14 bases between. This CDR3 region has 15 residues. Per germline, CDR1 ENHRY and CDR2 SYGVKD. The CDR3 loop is CAIGAKTSSNQPQHF. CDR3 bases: TGTGCCATCGGAGCTAAGACTAGTAGCAATCAGCCCCAGCATTTT.

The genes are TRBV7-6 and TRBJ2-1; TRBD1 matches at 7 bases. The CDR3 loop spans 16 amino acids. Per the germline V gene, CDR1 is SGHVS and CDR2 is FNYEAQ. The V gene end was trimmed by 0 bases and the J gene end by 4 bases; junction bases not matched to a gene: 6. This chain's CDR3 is CASSLAQKGAYNEQFF. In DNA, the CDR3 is TGTGCCAGCAGCTTAGCGCAGAAGGGGGCATACAATGAGCAGTTCTTC.

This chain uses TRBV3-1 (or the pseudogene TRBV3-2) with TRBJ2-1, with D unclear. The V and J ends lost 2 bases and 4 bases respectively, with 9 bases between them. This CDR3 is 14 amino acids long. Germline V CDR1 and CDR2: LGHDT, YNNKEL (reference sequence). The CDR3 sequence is CASSQRAGYNEQFF. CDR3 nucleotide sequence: TGTGCCAGCAGCCAACGTGCCGGGTACAATGAGCAGTTCTTC.